This passage covers 26 T cell receptor beta chains from one sample sequenced in a study of shared clonotypes between healthy human individuals. Sequencing was performed with immunoSEQ multiplex PCR; in TCRdb, only in-frame clones are kept and a portion is missing. The data hold 1,500,000 or so clones, with around 95% observed a single time. Input material: naive CD4+ T cells sorted from blood. Noted subset: CD45RA+ positively selected. The receptors stem from a young man in good health.

This chain links TRBV15 with TRBJ2-1; 9 nucleotides agree with TRBD2. The germline V gene encodes CDR1 LNHNV and CDR2 YYDKDF (reference sequence). V was clipped by 0 bases and J by 1 base; unmatched bases: 4. The CDR3 extends over 17 amino acids. DNA for the CDR3: TGTGCCACCAGCAGAGATCAGCTAGCGGGATCCTACAATGAGCAGTTCTTC. Translating gives CATSRDQLAGSYNEQFF. Full variable domain (rest looked up from reference TRBV15 and TRBJ2-1): DAMVIQNPRYQVTQFGKPVTLSCSQTLNHNVMYWYQQKSSQAPKLLFHYYDKDFNNEADTPDNFQSRRPNTSFCFLDIRSPGLGDTAMYLCATSRDQLAGSYNEQFFGPGTRLTVL.

V is TRBV27 and J is TRBJ2-7, with D hard to call. The CDR3 loop spans 14 amino acids. The germline V gene has CDR1 MNHEY and CDR2 SMNVEV (reference sequence). V was clipped by 0 bases and J by 3 bases, with 9 bases between them. The CDR3 is CASSLSTGRYEQYF. The CDR3 nucleotides are TGTGCCAGCAGTTTATCCACGGGTCGCTACGAGCAGTACTTC.

J is TRBJ2-1 and V is TRBV9, with D tentatively TRBD2 (5 bases). V lost 0 bases and J 6 bases, leaving 10 bases between the germline ends. CDR1 and CDR2 (germline): SGDLS, YYNGEE. The CDR3 covers 14 residues. The CDR3, as DNA: TGTGCCAGCAGCGTAGTGGCTAGCCCCAATGAGCAGTTCTTC. Amino acids: CASSVVASPNEQFF.

This sequence joins TRBV28 and TRBJ1-2; 8 nucleotides agree with TRBD1. Germline V gene sequence: CDR1 MDHEN, CDR2 SYDVKM. V shed 2 bases, J shed 3 bases, and the junction held 5 bases outside the gene matches. The CDR3 runs to 15 residues. CDR3: CASSLRQGFYYGYTF. DNA for the CDR3: TGTGCCAGCAGTTTAAGACAGGGGTTCTACTATGGCTACACCTTC.

The CDR3 sequence: CAWSTWRASGRRYEQYF. The DNA of the CDR3 is TGTGCCTGGAGTACCTGGAGGGCTAGCGGGAGACGCTACGAGCAGTACTTC. The J gene is TRBJ2-7, the V gene TRBV30; 10 bases line up with TRBD2. The germline V gene encodes CDR1 GTSNPN and CDR2 SVGIG (reference sequence). CDR3 length: 17 amino acids. V shed 2 bases and J 3 bases; nucleotides not matched to a gene: 13. The full variable domain, its missing parts supplied by reference TRBV30 and TRBJ2-7, is SQTIHQWPATLVQPVGSPLSLECTVEGTSNPNLYWYRQAAGRGLQLLFYSVGIGQISSEVPQNLSASRPQDRQFILSSKKLLLSDSGFYLCAWSTWRASGRRYEQYFGPGTRLTVT.

This sequence joins TRBV5-1 and TRBJ2-5; TRBD2 matches 8 bases. V gave up 3 bases and J gave up 2 bases; unmatched junction bases: 12. The CDR3 has 17 amino acids. CDR1 and CDR2 from the germline V gene are SGHRS and YFSETQ. CDR3 residues: CASSSGGQGLRQETQYF. The CDR3 DNA reads TGCGCCAGCAGCTCGGGGGGGCAAGGCTTAAGGCAAGAGACCCAGTACTTC.

The chain links TRBV5-6 to TRBJ1-2; D call uncertain. The CDR3 has 15 amino acids. V lost 0 bases, J lost 2 bases, and 11 bases lay in between. Germline V lookup: CDR1 SGHDT, CDR2 YYEEEE. The CDR3 coding sequence is TGTGCCAGCAGCTTGGGATGGACGGAGAACTATGGCTACACCTTC. Encoded protein: CASSLGWTENYGYTF.

The chain links TRBV7-9 to TRBJ2-7; a possible D gene is TRBD1 (5 bases). CDR1 and CDR2 (germline): SEHNR, FQNEAQ (reference sequence). The germline V and J ends were trimmed by 5 bases and 2 bases, with 10 bases remaining between them. This CDR3 comprises 13 residues. Written as DNA, the CDR3 is TGTGCCAGCAGCCCAGGGTGGGCCTACGAGCAGTACTTC. This translates into CASSPGWAYEQYF.

The chain combines TRBV29-1 with TRBJ2-2, with 7 positions matching TRBD2. V was pared by 1 base and J by 5 bases, with 4 bases of the junction left unmatched. Germline V lookup: CDR1 SQVTM, CDR2 ANQGSEA. CDR3 length equals 14 residues. CDR3 amino acids: CSVEAPAGTGELFF. CDR3 in DNA: TGCAGCGTTGAAGCCCCAGCGGGAACCGGGGAGCTGTTTTTT.

The CDR3 reads CASSYSKLAGKYEQYF. CDR3 nucleotide sequence: TGTGCCAGCAGTTACTCGAAACTAGCGGGAAAATACGAGCAGTACTTC. The V and J genes are TRBV6-5 and TRBJ2-7, with 10 bases lining up with TRBD2. The ends lost 0 bases at V and 4 bases at J; junction bases unmatched: 6. Germline V lookup: CDR1 MNHEY, CDR2 SVGAGI. This CDR3 is 16 amino acids long.

V usage is TRBV7-3 and J usage is TRBJ2-1; 8 positions match TRBD2. The CDR3 is 16 amino acids. V gave up 2 bases and J gave up 7 bases; unmatched junction bases: 10. Germline V CDR1 and CDR2: SGHTA, FQGTGA. The DNA of the CDR3 is TGTGCCAGCAGCTTAGGAGGTAGCGGGACTCCGAATGAGCAGTTCTTC. Its protein product is CASSLGGSGTPNEQFF.

The genes are TRBV11-2 and TRBJ2-2, with a weak D call TRBD1 (5 bases). The CDR3 contains 13 residues. V was cut by 3 bases and J by 6 bases, with 8 bases left in between. Germline lookup yields CDR1 SGHAT and CDR2 FQNNGV. Here the CDR3 DNA reads TGTGCCAGCAGCTTTCAGGGCCCCGGGGAGCTGTTTTTT. Translation gives CASSFQGPGELFF.

In nucleotides, the CDR3 is TGTGCCAGCAGCTCCAATGGGGGTAACAGGGGAGAAAAACTGTTTTTT. This sequence encodes CASSSNGGNRGEKLFF. V gene TRBV7-2 combines with J gene TRBJ1-4; 7 bases match TRBD1. Germline V gene sequence: CDR1 SGHTA, CDR2 FQGNSA. Losses at the gene ends were 4 bases for V and 8 bases for J; bases not matched to a gene: 13. There are 16 residues in the CDR3.

The count of this clone is one. The chain employs TRBV7-9 and TRBJ2-3, with D possibly being TRBD2 (5 bases). This CDR3 is 13 amino acids long. Trimming removed 4 bases from V and 2 bases from J, with 7 bases in between. From germline, CDR1 is SEHNR and CDR2 FQNEAQ (reference sequence). The CDR3 is CASSYRDTDTQYF. CDR3 in DNA: TGTGCCAGCAGCTACCGGGACACAGATACGCAGTATTTT.

The genes are TRBV2 and TRBJ2-7; D possibly corresponds to TRBD1 (6 bases). V gave up 8 bases and J gave up 2 bases, with 13 bases separating them. The CDR3 sequence is 13 residues long. Looked up from germline, CDR1 is SNHLY and CDR2 is FYNNEI. The CDR3 spells CASRQAPAYEQYF. Written as DNA, the CDR3 is TGTGCCAGCCGACAGGCTCCAGCCTACGAGCAGTACTTC.

This chain connects TRBV5-1 to TRBJ2-7; TRBD1 matches at 9 bases. Germline CDR1 and CDR2: SGHRS and YFSETQ. V was clipped by 4 bases and J by 7 bases; unmatched bases: 9. The CDR3 consists of 14 residues. For the CDR3, the DNA is TGCGCCAGCAGCCCACAGGGGGCTCAGTGGGAGCAGTACTTC. It encodes CASSPQGAQWEQYF.

This clone was recorded once. This chain links TRBV11-2 with TRBJ2-7; D uncertain. The germline V and J ends were trimmed by 6 bases and 2 bases, with 11 bases remaining between them. The CDR3 has 13 residues. Germline assignment: CDR1 SGHAT and CDR2 FQNNGV. For the CDR3, the DNA is TGTGCCAGCAGGGAATGGAAGGCCTACGAGCAGTACTTC. It encodes CASREWKAYEQYF.

The CDR3 DNA follows: TGTGCCAGCAGTCGGGAATCAACAGATACGCAGTATTTT. It codes for CASSRESTDTQYF. The V call is TRBV25-1, the J call TRBJ2-3; TRBD2 might be the D (5 bases). The CDR3 is 13 amino acids. Trimming removed 5 bases at V and 3 bases at J, with 9 bases between. The V gene's germline CDR1 is MGHDK and CDR2 SYGVNS.

The chain combines TRBV5-1 with TRBJ2-3, with 11 bases aligning to TRBD1. The CDR3 sequence is 16 residues long. J gave up 4 bases and V 4 bases, and 8 bases lay outside the gene matches. In germline, CDR1 is SGHRS, CDR2 YFSETQ. The CDR3, as DNA: TGCGCCAGCAGCCCGGGACAGGGGGAAGCGGCAGATACGCAGTATTTT. This translates into CASSPGQGEAADTQYF.

V gene TRBV5-1 combines with J gene TRBJ1-1, with no clear D. Trimming took off 4 bases at V and 0 bases at J, with 10 bases between the two ends. CDR1 SGHRS and CDR2 YFSETQ come from the germline V gene. The CDR3 has 14 residues. Here the CDR3 DNA reads TGCGCCAGCAGCAAGAACGGCCTGAACACTGAAGCTTTCTTT. This encodes CASSKNGLNTEAFF.

The CDR3 sequence: CASSLVNEGRGETQYF. The CDR3 DNA sequence: TGTGCCAGCAGCTTAGTCAATGAAGGCAGGGGAGAGACCCAGTACTTC. This chain uses TRBV7-2 with TRBJ2-5; perhaps TRBD1 as D (6 bases). The CDR3 contains 16 residues. Germline values: CDR1 SGHTA, CDR2 FQGNSA. With 1 base removed from V and 4 bases from J, the gap between germline ends came to 16 bases.

V usage is TRBV7-9 and J usage is TRBJ2-7; no clear D gene. V was trimmed by 2 bases and J by 4 bases, leaving 12 bases between them. The CDR3 contains 14 residues. Germline loops: CDR1 SEHNR, CDR2 FQNEAQ (reference sequence). This CDR3 is CASSLKGWEYEQYF. CDR3 in DNA: TGTGCCAGCAGCTTAAAGGGTTGGGAATACGAGCAGTACTTC.

This chain links TRBV14 with TRBJ2-7, with a possible D match to TRBD1 (5 bases). Germline lookup yields CDR1 SGHDN and CDR2 FVKESK. This CDR3 region has 13 residues. The V gene lost 3 bases and the J gene lost 4 bases, with 10 bases spanning the gap. The CDR3 DNA reads TGTGCCAGCAGCCAGCAGGGAAGGTACGAGCAGTACTTC. This translates into CASSQQGRYEQYF. Full variable domain (missing parts from reference TRBV14 and TRBJ2-7): EAGVTQFPSHSVIEKGQTVTLRCDPISGHDNLYWYRRVMGKEIKFLLHFVKESKQDESGMPNNRFLAERTGGTYSTLKVQPAELEDSGVYFCASSQQGRYEQYFGPGTRLTVT.

The genes are TRBV10-2 and TRBJ2-1; perhaps TRBD1 as D (5 bases). CDR1 WSHSY and CDR2 SAAADI come from the germline V gene. Trimming removed 6 bases at V and 5 bases at J, with 11 bases between. The CDR3 covers 13 residues. The CDR3 sequence is CASRLGPNNEQFF. The CDR3 region has the DNA TGCGCCAGCAGGTTGGGGCCTAACAATGAGCAGTTCTTC.

This clone has only one observation. The CDR3 DNA is TGTGCCAGCAGTTTGTCCGGGACAGGAACCTACGAGCAGTACTTC. Its protein product is CASSLSGTGTYEQYF. The chain combines TRBV27 with TRBJ2-7; 8 bases agree with TRBD1. This CDR3 comprises 15 residues. V shed 3 bases and J 2 bases; nucleotides not matched to a gene: 6. Germline assignment: CDR1 MNHEY and CDR2 SMNVEV (reference sequence).

The rearrangement uses TRBV27 and TRBJ2-7; 7 bases fit TRBD1. V trimming: 2 bases; J trimming: 3 bases; junction bases outside the gene matches: 7. Germline CDR1 MNHEY, CDR2 SMNVEV (reference sequence). This CDR3 has 15 amino acids. CDR3 sequence reads: CASSLPDRIDYEQYF. CDR3 nucleotides: TGTGCCAGCAGTTTACCGGACAGGATAGACTACGAGCAGTACTTC.